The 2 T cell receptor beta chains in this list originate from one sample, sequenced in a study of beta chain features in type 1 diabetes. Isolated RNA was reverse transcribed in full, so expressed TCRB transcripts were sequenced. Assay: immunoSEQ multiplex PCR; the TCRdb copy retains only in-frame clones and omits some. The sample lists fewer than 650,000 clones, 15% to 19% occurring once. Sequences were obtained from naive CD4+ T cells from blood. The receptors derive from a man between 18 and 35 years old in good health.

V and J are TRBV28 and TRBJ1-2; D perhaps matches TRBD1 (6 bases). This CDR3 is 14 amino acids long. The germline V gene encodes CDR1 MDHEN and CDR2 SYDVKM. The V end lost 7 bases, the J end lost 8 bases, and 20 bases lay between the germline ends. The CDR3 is CASTNGGLLRGYTF. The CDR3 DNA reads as TGTGCCAGCACAAATGGGGGGCTACTTAGGGGCTACACCTTC.

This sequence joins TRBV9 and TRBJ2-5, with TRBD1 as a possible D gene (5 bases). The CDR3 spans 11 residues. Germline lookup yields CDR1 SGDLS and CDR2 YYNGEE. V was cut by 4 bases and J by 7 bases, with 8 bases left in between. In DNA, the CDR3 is TGTGCCAGCAGCTCAGGGTTGACCCAGTACTTC. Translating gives CASSSGLTQYF.